A single sample gave rise to the 27 T cell receptor beta chains below, sequenced in a study of blood T cell repertoires in COVID-19. Using immunoSEQ multiplex PCR, the repertoire was profiled, and TCRdb retains in-frame clones only, with some absent. The table includes fewer than 200,000 clones, about four fifths detected once. Sequencing was performed on PBMCs or T cells enriched from blood (not recorded which). The origin of the receptors is a woman in her fifties or sixties in a cohort exposed to, infected with or recovered from COVID-19 (not recorded which).

The rearrangement joins TRBV4-1 to TRBJ1-4; 7 nucleotides agree with TRBD1. CDR3 size: 18 residues. Trimming cost V 8 bases and J 2 bases; bases outside gene matches: 17. Germline CDR1 and CDR2: MGHRA and YSYEKL. The CDR3 reads CASSSDRREPTTNEKLFF. The CDR3 DNA is TGCGCCAGCTCCTCGGACAGGCGCGAACCGACCACTAATGAAAAACTGTTTTTT.

The V call is TRBV7-9, the J call TRBJ2-1; 10 bases map to TRBD2. The CDR3 spans 19 residues. With V trimmed by 0 bases and J by 0 bases, 8 bases remained unmatched. Germline values: CDR1 SEHNR, CDR2 FQNEAQ (reference sequence). CDR3 sequence: CASSLAASGGPSSYNEQFF. For the CDR3, the DNA is TGTGCCAGCAGCTTAGCGGCTAGCGGGGGACCGAGCTCCTACAATGAGCAGTTCTTC.

The rearrangement joins TRBV19 to TRBJ2-1; TRBD1 matches at 7 bases. Germline assignment: CDR1 LNHDA and CDR2 SQIVND (reference sequence). The CDR3 covers 16 residues. V was clipped by 9 bases and J by 3 bases; unmatched bases: 14. Written as DNA, the CDR3 is TGTGCCAGCCGACCCGACAGGGATTCTCTCTACAATGAGCAGTTCTTC. It yields the protein CASRPDRDSLYNEQFF.

This chain links TRBV18 with TRBJ1-2; 7 bases fit TRBD1. The J segment lost 9 bases and the V segment lost 0 bases, leaving 10 bases of the junction unmatched. CDR1 and CDR2 from the germline V gene are KGHSH and LQKENI. The length of the CDR3 is 15 residues. CDR3 sequence (DNA): TGTGCCAGCTCACCACCGGATAGACAGGGTATAAGCTACACCTTC. Protein sequence: CASSPPDRQGISYTF.

V gene TRBV5-1 combines with J gene TRBJ2-7, with 7 bases that match TRBD1. The germline V gene has CDR1 SGHRS and CDR2 YFSETQ. The CDR3 totals 14 residues. J was trimmed by 3 bases and V by 5 bases; bases with no gene match: 8. This CDR3 reads CASRTGQNLYEQYF. The CDR3 coding sequence is TGCGCCAGCAGGACGGGACAGAACCTCTACGAGCAGTACTTC.

This sequence joins TRBV5-1 and TRBJ2-5; a possible D gene is TRBD1 (6 bases). The CDR3 is 14 amino acids. Germline CDR1 SGHRS, CDR2 YFSETQ. V was trimmed by 2 bases and J by 2 bases, leaving 10 bases between them. The DNA of the CDR3 is TGCGCCAGCAGCTTTACAAGGGGGCAAGAGACCCAGTACTTC. This sequence encodes CASSFTRGQETQYF. The full variable domain, with the rest looked up from reference TRBV5-1 and TRBJ2-5, is KAGVTQTPRYLIKTRGQQVTLSCSPISGHRSVSWYQQTPGQGLQFLFEYFSETQRNKGNFPGRFSGRQFSNSRSEMNVSTLELGDSALYLCASSFTRGQETQYFGPGTRLLVL.

The J gene is TRBJ1-5, the V gene TRBV6-5, with a weak D call TRBD1 (6 bases). The CDR3 runs 15 residues. The germline gives CDR1 MNHEY, CDR2 SVGAGI. With 5 bases removed from V and 6 bases from J, the gap between germline ends came to 17 bases. The CDR3 coding sequence is TGTGCCAGCAGTATGCAGGCAGGGGTGCTTCAGCCCCAGCATTTT. Its protein product is CASSMQAGVLQPQHF.

The CDR3: CASSDRTGGRQPQHF. DNA for the CDR3: TGCGCCAGCAGTGACAGGACAGGGGGCCGGCAGCCCCAGCATTTT. V gene TRBV10-2 combines with J gene TRBJ1-5; TRBD1 aligns across 11 bases. From germline, CDR1 is WSHSY and CDR2 SAAADI. The V gene end was trimmed by 3 bases and the J gene end by 7 bases; junction bases not matched to a gene: 5. The CDR3 length is 15 residues.

The chain joins TRBV30 to TRBJ1-6; 7 bases are shared with TRBD1. CDR3 length equals 16 residues. With V trimmed by 4 bases and J by 4 bases, 10 bases remained unmatched. CDR1 and CDR2 from the germline V gene are GTSNPN and SVGIG (reference sequence). Written as DNA, the CDR3 is TGTGCCTGGACCCTGCAGGGGGATCCTTATAATTCACCCCTCCACTTT. Translation: CAWTLQGDPYNSPLHF.

Written as DNA, the CDR3 is TGTGCCAGCAGCCCGGGACAGGGGGCATCCATTCAGTACTTC. This codes for CASSPGQGASIQYF. V gene TRBV11-3 combines with J gene TRBJ2-4, with 12 bases that match TRBD1. The J segment lost 9 bases and the V segment lost 5 bases, leaving 5 bases of the junction unmatched. The CDR3 consists of 14 residues. The germline gives CDR1 SGHNT, CDR2 YENEEA.

The rearrangement joins TRBV7-3 to TRBJ2-2, with TRBD1 matching over 8 bases. The CDR3 covers 15 residues. The V gene end was trimmed by 1 base and the J gene end by 6 bases; junction bases not matched to a gene: 4. The V gene's germline CDR1 is SGHTA and CDR2 FQGTGA. In nucleotides, the CDR3 is TGTGCCAGCAGCTTAAACAGGGGGATCCCCGGGGAGCTGTTTTTT. Its translation: CASSLNRGIPGELFF.

V and J are TRBV18 and TRBJ2-1; 9 bases match TRBD2. The V gene's germline CDR1 is KGHSH and CDR2 LQKENI. This CDR3 comprises 16 residues. J was trimmed by 5 bases and V by 2 bases; bases with no gene match: 7. The CDR3 region is CASSPRMSSGNNEQFF. In DNA, the CDR3 is TGTGCCAGCTCACCAAGGATGTCTAGCGGGAACAATGAGCAGTTCTTC. The full variable domain, with the rest looked up from reference TRBV18 and TRBJ2-1, is NAGVMQNPRHLVRRRGQEARLRCSPMKGHSHVYWYRQLPEEGLKFMVYLQKENIIDESGMPKERFSAEFPKEGPSILRIQQVVRGDSAAYFCASSPRMSSGNNEQFFGPGTRLTVL.

This clone has a single count. The chain is built from TRBV7-2 and TRBJ1-5; 7 bases are a match to TRBD1. This CDR3 has 15 residues. CDR1 SGHTA and CDR2 FQGNSA come from the germline V gene. Losses at the gene ends were 3 bases for V and 6 bases for J; bases not matched to a gene: 8. CDR3: CASSFVEGARQPQHF. As DNA, the CDR3 is TGTGCCAGCAGCTTCGTTGAGGGGGCGCGTCAGCCCCAGCATTTT.

The V call is TRBV28, the J call TRBJ1-1; 8 positions agree with TRBD1. The ends lost 6 bases at V and 7 bases at J; junction bases unmatched: 4. The CDR3 contains 12 residues. Per the germline V gene, CDR1 is MDHEN and CDR2 is SYDVKM. The CDR3 is CASSQGAIEAFF. The DNA of the CDR3 is TGTGCCAGCAGCCAGGGGGCGATTGAAGCTTTCTTT.

V gene TRBV5-8 combines with J gene TRBJ2-5; the D gene is possibly TRBD2 (5 bases). From germline, CDR1 is SGHTS and CDR2 YDEGEE. V lost 2 bases and J 7 bases, leaving 6 bases between the germline ends. The CDR3 is 11 amino acids. The CDR3 nucleotides read TGTGCCAGCAGCTTTGGGAGGACCCAGTACTTC. This sequence encodes CASSFGRTQYF. Full variable domain (rest looked up from reference TRBV5-8 and TRBJ2-5): EAGVTQSPTHLIKTRGQQATLRCSPISGHTSVYWYQQALGLGLQFLLWYDEGEERNRGNFPPRFSGRQFPNYSSELNVNALELEDSALYLCASSFGRTQYFGPGTRLLVL.

The rearrangement links TRBV15 to TRBJ2-2; 7 nucleotides agree with TRBD1. This CDR3 has 17 residues. J lost 3 bases, V lost 0 bases, and 7 bases had no gene match. The germline V gene has CDR1 LNHNV and CDR2 YYDKDF (reference sequence). The CDR3 region is CATSREPTGSHTGELFF. The CDR3 region has the DNA TGTGCCACCAGCAGAGAACCGACAGGGAGTCACACCGGGGAGCTGTTTTTT.

The rearrangement uses TRBV3-1 (or the pseudogene TRBV3-2) and TRBJ2-5; 8 bases match TRBD1. The germline gives CDR1 LGHDT, CDR2 YNNKEL (reference sequence). CDR3 length: 18 residues. The V segment lost 2 bases and the J segment 2 bases; nucleotides outside the gene matches: 13. CDR3 amino acids: CASSQILYLDRAQETQYF. In DNA, the CDR3 is TGTGCCAGCAGCCAAATCTTGTATTTGGACAGGGCGCAAGAGACCCAGTACTTC.

V and J are TRBV7-8 and TRBJ2-3; TRBD2 matches at 8 bases. Looked up from germline, CDR1 is SGHVS and CDR2 is FQNEAQ. The length of the CDR3 is 17 residues. Germline trimming cut 5 bases from V and 2 bases from J; bases unmatched to any gene: 12. CDR3 bases: TGTGCCAGCAGCCACAGCACTAGCGGTTTCACCACAGATACGCAGTATTTT. Its translation is CASSHSTSGFTTDTQYF.

The V and J genes are TRBV3-1 (or the pseudogene TRBV3-2) and TRBJ1-2; 8 bases match TRBD1. Per germline, CDR1 LGHDT and CDR2 YNNKEL (reference sequence). The CDR3 runs to 15 residues. J lost 5 bases, V lost 3 bases, and 8 bases had no gene match. CDR3 sequence: CASSHPGTGYYGYTF. The CDR3 region has the DNA TGTGCCAGCAGCCACCCTGGGACAGGATATTATGGCTACACCTTC.

This chain uses TRBV10-3 with TRBJ2-2, with D perhaps TRBD2 (5 bases). Germline-derived CDR1 and CDR2 are ENHRY and SYGVKD. V lost 4 bases and J 3 bases, leaving 15 bases between the germline ends. This CDR3 comprises 16 residues. The CDR3 is CAISVTGNEDTGELFF. The CDR3 region has the DNA TGTGCCATCAGTGTAACCGGGAATGAAGACACCGGGGAGCTGTTTTTT.

The chain links TRBV19 to TRBJ2-5; no firm D call. The CDR3 has 11 amino acids. Germline-derived CDR1 and CDR2 are LNHDA and SQIVND (reference sequence). Between the trimmed V and J ends, which lost 8 bases and 5 bases, there was a span of 9 bases. CDR3 sequence (DNA): TGTGCCAGTGGTCCAGCGGAGACCCAGTACTTC. It translates to CASGPAETQYF.

The chain recombines TRBV5-1 with TRBJ2-2, with D possibly TRBD2 on 5 matching bases. Germline V gene data show CDR1 as SGHRS and CDR2 as YFSETQ. The CDR3 totals 17 residues. Trimming removed 2 bases at V and 5 bases at J, with 19 bases between. The DNA of the CDR3 is TGCGCCAGCAGCTTAGAGGGAACCACGTCGGGGACCGGGGAGCTGTTTTTT. This gives the protein CASSLEGTTSGTGELFF.

The rearrangement links TRBV7-3 to TRBJ2-3; TRBD2 agrees at 9 bases. The germline V gene encodes CDR1 SGHTA and CDR2 FQGTGA. The CDR3 is made up of 17 amino acids. J lost 4 bases, V lost 1 base, and 9 bases had no gene match. This CDR3 is CASSLSPPAGGSDTQYF. The CDR3 bases are TGTGCCAGCAGCTTAAGTCCCCCAGCGGGAGGCTCAGATACGCAGTATTTT. Based on the CDR3 plus reference TRBV7-3 and TRBJ2-3, the full variable domain is GAGVSQTPSNKVTEKGKYVELRCDPISGHTALYWYRQSLGQGPEFLIYFQGTGAADDSGLPNDRFFAVRPEGSVSTLKIQRTERGDSAVYLCASSLSPPAGGSDTQYFGPGTRLTVL.

The chain links TRBV27 to TRBJ2-1; 7 nucleotides agree with TRBD1. Trimming took 7 bases from V and 4 from J; bases not matched to a gene: 7. The CDR3 covers 14 residues. The germline gives CDR1 MNHEY, CDR2 SMNVEV (reference sequence). The CDR3 loop is CASIRDRSYNEQFF. CDR3 bases: TGTGCCAGCATCCGGGACAGAAGTTACAATGAGCAGTTCTTC.

There are a few counts of this clone. V is TRBV28 and J is TRBJ1-6, with TRBD1 as a possible D gene (6 bases). V lost 6 bases and J lost 4, with 13 bases in between. This CDR3 has 15 residues. The germline V gene encodes CDR1 MDHEN and CDR2 SYDVKM. The CDR3 region is CASSPSRGYNSPLHF. CDR3 nucleotide sequence: TGTGCCAGCAGCCCCAGCAGGGGTTATAATTCACCCCTCCACTTT.

This chain joins TRBV7-2 and TRBJ1-1, with 9 bases identical to TRBD1. CDR1 and CDR2 from the germline V gene are SGHTA and FQGNSA. V was pared by 8 bases and J by 3 bases, with 7 bases of the junction left unmatched. The CDR3 consists of 14 residues. The chain's CDR3 is CASGTGGGYTEAFF. The CDR3 DNA reads TGTGCCAGCGGAACAGGGGGCGGTTACACTGAAGCTTTCTTT.

The CDR3 reads CASSTSGRWNIQYF. As DNA, the CDR3 is TGTGCCAGCTCCACTAGCGGGAGGTGGAACATTCAGTACTTC. The chain is built from TRBV3-1 (or the pseudogene TRBV3-2) and TRBJ2-4, with 12 bases aligning to TRBD2. There are 14 residues in the CDR3. V gave up 8 bases and J gave up 7 bases; unmatched junction bases: 6. CDR1 LGHDT and CDR2 YNNKEL come from the germline V gene (reference sequence).